This T cell receptor beta chain was recorded in a study of cytomegalovirus exposure and HLA in healthy donors. Findings of the study overall: With high specificity and sensitivity, the classifier reportedly diagnosed cytomegalovirus status.

V was cut by 6 bases and J by 2 bases, with 10 bases left in between. The CDR3 has 14 amino acids. The germline V gene has CDR1 SGHTA and CDR2 FQGNSA. Libraries were prepared by immunoSEQ multiplex PCR; TCRdb keeps only in-frame clonotypes and omits some of them. The sample yields some 170,000 clones, about nine tenths seen once. Concerning this clone itself: Its antigen is not identified.

This sequence joins TRBV7-2 and TRBJ2-2, with D possibly TRBD1 on 6 matching bases. Sequencing used PBMCs. The receptor was isolated from a woman aged 25 to 45 in good health and CMV-seronegative. The DNA of the CDR3 is TGTGCCAGCAGAGGACAGCTTAACACCGGGGAGCTGTTTTTT. It yields the protein CASRGQLNTGELFF.